The 29 T cell receptor beta chains given below trace back to one sample, sequenced in a study of T and B cells in COVID-19 patients. Multiplex PCR with BIOMED2 TRB-A/B primer pools amplified TRB rearrangements. TCRdb re-called the multiplex PCR reads with MiXCR, one entry per CDR3 protein. Of roughly 9,600 distinct CDR3 sequences detected, about two fifths appear once; the ten largest clones hold about 56%. Each TRB amplification used roughly 250-550 ng of genomic DNA from blood. Sequenced input: blood. These receptors all come from a human donor with active COVID-19.

A note on this clonotype: The DNA is omitted, as the CDR3 cannot be located on it reliably, and the CDR3 follows TCRdb's listing. The V call is TRBV27, the J call TRBJ2-1; the D segment call TRBD1 is taken from the table without a DNA check. The germline V gene has CDR1 MNHEY and CDR2 SMNVEV (reference sequence). The CDR3 spans 13 residues, counting both ends. CDR3: CASSLERDREQFF.

The genes are TRBV6-5 and TRBJ1-1, with TRBD1 as a possible D gene (5 bases). Trimming took 6 bases from V and 5 from J, leaving 10 bases between them. This CDR3 is 12 amino acids long. Germline assignment: CDR1 MNHEY and CDR2 SVGAGI. CDR3 in DNA: TGTGCCAGCAGAGTGGGGGTGACTGAAGCTTTCTTT. The encoded protein is CASRVGVTEAFF.

The chain joins TRBV24-1 to TRBJ2-1, with TRBD2 matching over 12 bases. The CDR3 sequence is 16 residues long. The V segment lost 3 bases and the J segment 9 bases; nucleotides outside the gene matches: 8. The V gene's germline CDR1 is KGHDR and CDR2 SFDVKD. The DNA of the CDR3 is TGTGCCACCAGTGATCCTCTAGCGGGAGGGCCGGGTGAGCAGTTCTTC. Its protein is CATSDPLAGGPGEQFF.

The chain employs TRBV4-3 and TRBJ2-1; TRBD2 matches 7 bases. The CDR3 has 21 amino acids. CDR1 is LGHNA and CDR2 is YSLEER in the germline V gene. J lost 4 bases, V lost 1 base, and 22 bases had no gene match. Here the CDR3 DNA reads TGCGCCAGCAGCCAAGCCTGGGACCTTATTAAGGGGCGGGGGATTTACAATGAGCAGTTCTTC. Translating gives CASSQAWDLIKGRGIYNEQFF.

The rearrangement uses TRBV7-9 and TRBJ1-1, with D perhaps matching TRBD1 (6 bases). Deletions cut 5 bases from V and 1 base from J, with 11 bases between. Looked up from germline, CDR1 is SEHNR and CDR2 is FQNEAQ (reference sequence). The CDR3 runs 14 residues. CDR3 loop: CASSRGGGNTEAFF. DNA of the CDR3: TGTGCCAGCAGCCGAGGGGGAGGGAACACTGAAGCTTTCTTT. Supplemented by reference TRBV7-9 and TRBJ1-1, the full variable domain reads DTGVSQNPRHKITKRGQNVTFRCDPISEHNRLYWYRQTLGQGPEFLTYFQNEAQLEKSRLLSDRFSAERPKGSFSTLEIQRTEQGDSAMYLCASSRGGGNTEAFFGQGTRLTVV.

This clonotype was detected a few times. The chain has TRBV30 and TRBJ1-2; TRBD1 might be the D (6 bases). The CDR3 runs 12 residues. V was pared by 6 bases and J by 6 bases, with 14 bases between. Germline V lookup: CDR1 GTSNPN, CDR2 SVGIG (reference sequence). CDR3 in amino acids: CACGVGGDGYTF. In DNA, the CDR3 is TGTGCCTGCGGAGTTGGGGGCGATGGCTACACCTTC.

This clonotype is large (0.1 to 1%). The V call is TRBV19, the J call TRBJ1-6, with no clear D. Trimming shortened V by 5 bases and J by 1 base, and 15 bases separated the two germline ends. The CDR3 is 17 amino acids. Per the germline V gene, CDR1 is LNHDA and CDR2 is SQIVND (reference sequence). CDR3 coding DNA: TGTGCCAGTAGTTGGAAGGCAGAGGTTTCCTATAATTCACCCCTCCACTTT. It is translated as CASSWKAEVSYNSPLHF.

CDR3 nucleotides: TGTGCCAGTAGGGACAGTGGTGGAACAGATACGCAGTATTTT. This encodes CASRDSGGTDTQYF. The rearrangement joins TRBV6-6 to TRBJ2-3; 7 nucleotides line up with TRBD1. The CDR3 extends over 14 amino acids. Germline V CDR1 and CDR2: MNHNY, SVGAGI (reference sequence). The J segment lost 3 bases and the V segment lost 9 bases, leaving 9 bases of the junction unmatched.

This rearrangement joins TRBV20-1 to TRBJ2-2; D call uncertain. V was shortened by 4 bases and J by 1 base, with 7 bases between the two germline ends. Germline V gene data show CDR1 as DFQATT and CDR2 as SNEGSKA (reference sequence). The CDR3 length is 13 residues. The CDR3 loop reads CSAKTGNTGELFF. CDR3 nucleotide sequence: TGCAGTGCTAAAACGGGGAACACCGGGGAGCTGTTTTTT.

The chain employs TRBV14 and TRBJ2-1; D is ambiguous. V lost 4 bases to trimming and J lost 0 bases, with 4 bases between them. The CDR3 consists of 13 residues. Germline CDR1 SGHDN, CDR2 FVKESK. CDR3 in DNA: TGTGCCAGCAGCCCACCCTCCTACAATGAGCAGTTCTTC. This codes for CASSPPSYNEQFF.

The chain has TRBV6-2 or TRBV6-3 and TRBJ1-1, with D unclear. Germline CDR1 and CDR2: MNHEY and SVGEGT. Between the trimmed V and J ends, which lost 2 bases and 3 bases, there was a span of 13 bases. The CDR3 loop spans 15 amino acids. In DNA, the CDR3 is TGTGCCAGCAGTTACCAAGGCAGTGCCTACACTGAAGCTTTCTTT. This encodes CASSYQGSAYTEAFF.

The chain has TRBV6-5 and TRBJ2-1; 7 bases are a match to TRBD2. With V trimmed by 7 bases and J by 4 bases, 7 bases remained unmatched. The germline V gene encodes CDR1 MNHEY and CDR2 SVGAGI. This CDR3 spans 14 amino acids. CDR3 residues: CASTHGGSYNEQFF. The CDR3 bases are TGTGCCAGCACTCACGGGGGGAGTTACAATGAGCAGTTCTTC.

This clonotype was detected a few times. The chain recombines TRBV27 with TRBJ1-6; D is perhaps TRBD1 (5 bases). V was pared by 0 bases and J by 7 bases, with 13 bases between. Germline V CDR1 and CDR2: MNHEY, SMNVEV (reference sequence). The CDR3 spans 16 residues. CDR3 residues: CASSLSWGRVNSPLHF. The CDR3 coding sequence is TGTGCCAGCAGTTTATCATGGGGGAGGGTGAATTCACCCCTCCACTTT.

This clonotype has more than one count but fewer than ten. The chain joins TRBV29-1 to TRBJ1-1; maybe TRBD1 (5 bases). Per the germline V gene, CDR1 is SQVTM and CDR2 is ANQGSEA. The CDR3 consists of 13 residues. V lost 7 bases and J lost 0, with 12 bases in between. The CDR3 nucleotides are TGCAGCGCCGGGGCTGAAGTGAACACTGAAGCTTTCTTT. Translating it yields CSAGAEVNTEAFF.

The chain employs TRBV5-4 and TRBJ1-2; 8 bases are a match to TRBD1. J lost 4 bases, V lost 4 bases, and 9 bases had no gene match. The CDR3 totals 15 residues. CDR1 is SGHNT, CDR2 YYREEE, per germline (reference sequence). The CDR3 DNA reads as TGTGCCAGCAGCCCATGGACAGGGTCCGGCTATGGCTACACCTTC. Protein sequence: CASSPWTGSGYGYTF.

Concerning this clonotype: The junction shows a germline mismatch at one end, possibly a read error. The genes are TRBV11-2 and TRBJ2-2, with D perhaps matching TRBD2 (6 bases). Per the germline V gene, CDR1 is SGHAT and CDR2 is FQNNGV. This CDR3 region has 16 residues. The CDR3 sequence is CASSRGGGANTGELFF. CDR3 nucleotides: TGCGCCAGCAGCCGCGGTGGAGGGGCGAACACCGGGGAGCTGTTTTTT.

V gene TRBV10-3 combines with J gene TRBJ1-4, with D hard to call. The CDR3 has 12 amino acids. Trimming removed 11 bases at V and 0 bases at J, with 7 bases between. Germline V gene sequence: CDR1 ENHRY, CDR2 SYGVKD. The chain's CDR3 is CAAGSTNEKLFF. The CDR3 DNA sequence: TGTGCCGCTGGGTCAACTAATGAAAAACTGTTTTTT.

V gene TRBV5-1 combines with J gene TRBJ2-3, with 12 bases lining up with TRBD1. J gave up 6 bases and V 3 bases, and 8 bases lay outside the gene matches. The CDR3 sequence is 16 residues long. Germline CDR1 and CDR2: SGHRS and YFSETQ. CDR3 coding DNA: TGCGCCAGCAGCTCGCGGGACAGGGGGCGAGAGGATACGCAGTATTTT. This gives the protein CASSSRDRGREDTQYF.

This clonotype has only a few counts. The J gene is TRBJ1-4, the V gene TRBV6-5, with D unresolved. The CDR3 totals 12 residues. The germline V gene encodes CDR1 MNHEY and CDR2 SVGAGI. Trimming removed 3 bases from V and 12 bases from J, with 11 bases in between. CDR3 in amino acids: CASSYRPGELFF. The CDR3 DNA follows: TGTGCCAGCAGTTATAGGCCCGGGGAACTGTTTTTT.

The CDR3 loop is CASSYDSGRGSSYEQYF. The DNA of the CDR3 is TGTGCCAGCAGTTACGATTCTGGACGGGGTAGCTCCTACGAGCAGTACTTC. The chain couples TRBV12-3 or TRBV12-4 to TRBJ2-7; weak D call: TRBD2 (5 bases). The CDR3 totals 17 residues. Trimming took off 4 bases at V and 0 bases at J, with 19 bases between the two ends.

This clonotype was counted between two and nine times. The chain employs TRBV12-3 or TRBV12-4 and TRBJ2-5; D remains unclear. V dropped 3 bases and J dropped 5 bases, with 4 bases sitting between them. There are 11 residues in the CDR3. This CDR3 is CASSFSETQYF. CDR3 nucleotides: TGTGCCAGCAGTTTCTCCGAGACCCAGTACTTC.

The V and J genes are TRBV6-5 and TRBJ1-2, with D possibly matching TRBD1 (5 bases). Germline lookup yields CDR1 MNHEY and CDR2 SVGAGI. CDR3 length: 12 residues. V shed 6 bases and J shed 4 bases, with 9 bases lying between them. CDR3 in amino acids: CASRQGIYGYTF. The CDR3 nucleotides are TGTGCCAGCAGGCAGGGCATCTATGGCTACACCTTC.

In its sample, this clonotype is medium-sized. The chain joins TRBV6-5 to TRBJ2-7; D is perhaps TRBD2 (5 bases). The CDR3 consists of 14 residues. Germline V gene sequence: CDR1 MNHEY, CDR2 SVGAGI. Trimming removed 2 bases at V and 2 bases at J, with 10 bases between. CDR3 DNA: TGTGCCAGCAGTTACGACGCTAGCACCTACGAGCAGTACTTC. Translation: CASSYDASTYEQYF.

The table lists this clonotype with a few counts. The chain carries TRBV12-3 or TRBV12-4 and TRBJ2-5, with 8 bases matching TRBD2. This CDR3 comprises 15 residues. V shed 6 bases, J shed 1 base, and the junction held 7 bases outside the gene matches. The CDR3 nucleotides are TGTGCCAGCAGATCCGGGACTAGTGCCCAAGAGACCCAGTACTTC. Translated, it gives CASRSGTSAQETQYF.

V and J are TRBV12-3 or TRBV12-4 and TRBJ2-3, with D possibly being TRBD2 (5 bases). The CDR3 extends over 14 amino acids. The V end was cut by 3 bases, the J end by 4 bases, with 11 bases between. The CDR3 DNA follows: TGTGCCAGCAGTTTGGCGGTCGGGGCAGATACGCAGTATTTT. It codes for CASSLAVGADTQYF.

This chain joins TRBV19 and TRBJ2-2; D not certain. V was shortened by 4 bases and J by 4 bases, with 7 bases between the two germline ends. Looked up from germline, CDR1 is LNHDA and CDR2 is SQIVND (reference sequence). This CDR3 is 13 amino acids long. The CDR3 region is CASSTYFTGELFF. The DNA for the CDR3 is TGTGCCAGTAGTACCTATTTCACCGGGGAGCTGTTTTTT.

This clonotype was detected only a few times. The rearrangement links TRBV6-1 to TRBJ1-4; D remains ambiguous. The CDR3 covers 15 residues. The V gene lost 0 bases and the J gene lost 3 bases, with 8 bases spanning the gap. Germline assignment: CDR1 MNHNS and CDR2 SASEGT. Here the CDR3 reads CASSEAGGANEKLFF. The CDR3 bases are TGTGCCAGCAGTGAAGCGGGAGGTGCTAATGAAAAACTGTTTTTT.

Worth noting for this clonotype: It may be a read error: a sequence one base away is much more abundant. This chain connects TRBV19 to TRBJ2-1, with D possibly matching TRBD2 (5 bases). The germline V gene encodes CDR1 LNHDA and CDR2 SQIVND (reference sequence). Between the trimmed V and J ends, which lost 11 bases and 9 bases, there was a span of 17 bases. The CDR3 spans 12 residues. The CDR3 DNA is TGTGCCGGCTATAGAGAGGGCGGTGAGCAGTTCTTC. Translating gives CAGYREGGEQFF.

A few counts support this clonotype. The chain employs TRBV6-5 and TRBJ2-1, with 8 bases matching TRBD2. V was pared by 0 bases and J by 5 bases, with 6 bases of the junction left unmatched. The CDR3 totals 16 residues. From germline, CDR1 is MNHEY and CDR2 SVGAGI. CDR3 nucleotides: TGTGCCAGCAGTTACTCGATAGTAGCGGGGAACAATGAGCAGTTCTTC. This translates into CASSYSIVAGNNEQFF.